This is a list of T cell receptor beta chains from one sample in a study of beta chain features in type 1 diabetes. Method: immunoSEQ multiplex PCR; TCRdb's copy keeps in-frame clones and lacks some. The sample lists a few hundred thousand clones; approximately 15% were seen once. Source material: naive CD4+ T cells from blood. These receptors were obtained from a man younger than 45 in good health. CDR3s include the opening cysteine and the closing phenylalanine or tryptophan. D genes are given only for firm matches. For some rows the clone size is stated as once, few or many, or as a class when expanded; others skip it.

D | J | V | size | CDR3 | DNA
NA | TRBJ2-7 | TRBV14 | NA | CASSQGRRTYEQYF | TGTGCCAGCAGCCAAGGGCGAAGGACCTACGAGCAGTACTTC
NA | TRBJ1-1 | TRBV14 | NA | CASSQGLRQGNTEAFF | TGTGCCAGCAGCCAAGGGCTCCGACAAGGAAACACTGAAGCTTTCTTT
TRBD1 | TRBJ1-2 | TRBV29-1 | NA | CSVRGQALGYTF | TGCAGCGTTCGGGGACAGGCGTTGGGCTACACCTTC
NA | TRBJ1-6 | TRBV27 | NA | CASSFVEANSPLHF | TGTGCCAGCAGTTTTGTGGAAGCTAATTCACCCCTCCACTTT
TRBD2 | TRBJ2-3 | TRBV18 | few | CASSILAGVADTQYF | TGTGCCAGCTCAATACTAGCGGGAGTTGCCGATACGCAGTATTTT
TRBD2 | TRBJ2-7 | TRBV7-9 | few | CASSSSGLASEQYF | TGTGCCAGCAGCTCCTCGGGACTAGCATCCGAGCAGTACTTC
TRBD1 | TRBJ2-3 | TRBV30 | few | CARSGTGRSDTQYF | TGTGCCCGCTCCGGGACAGGGAGGTCAGATACGCAGTATTTT
NA | TRBJ2-1 | TRBV4-3 | few | CASSQERTTEQFF | TGCGCCAGCAGCCAAGAGCGAACTACTGAGCAGTTCTTC
NA | TRBJ1-2 | TRBV29-1 | many | CSVEMGYEGYTF | TGCAGCGTTGAAATGGGTTATGAGGGCTACACCTTC
NA | TRBJ2-7 | TRBV7-9 | few | CASSLGQVSEDEQYF | TGTGCCAGCAGCTTAGGGCAGGTCTCTGAAGATGAGCAGTACTTC
TRBD2 | TRBJ2-7 | TRBV9 | few | CASSVGTSGAYEQYF | TGTGCCAGCAGCGTTGGGACTAGCGGAGCCTACGAGCAGTACTTC
NA | TRBJ2-3 | TRBV9 | few | CASSAKAGNTDTQYF | TGTGCCAGCAGCGCGAAGGCTGGAAACACAGATACGCAGTATTTT
NA | TRBJ2-3 | TRBV27 | NA | CASSLMVRGASTDTQYF | TGTGCCAGCAGTTTAATGGTCCGGGGGGCTAGCACAGATACGCAGTATTTT
NA | TRBJ1-1 | TRBV18 | few | CASSPRKNTEAFF | TGTGCCAGCTCACCACGGAAGAACACTGAAGCTTTCTTT
NA | TRBJ2-1 | TRBV5-1 | NA | CASSFDRYNEQFF | TGCGCCAGCAGCTTCGACCGGTACAATGAGCAGTTCTTC
NA | TRBJ1-1 | TRBV9 | NA | CASSASRNPRAEAFF | TGTGCCAGCAGCGCCAGTAGAAACCCCAGGGCTGAAGCTTTCTTT
NA | TRBJ1-1 | TRBV4-3 | NA | CASSQGGQNTEAFF | TGCGCCAGCAGCCAAGGTGGACAAAACACTGAAGCTTTCTTT
NA | TRBJ2-3 | TRBV6-6 | few | CASSYSSRRGDTQYF | TGTGCCAGCAGTTACTCGAGTAGGAGGGGAGATACGCAGTATTTT
NA | TRBJ2-5 | TRBV5-1 | NA | CASSPSPDSGAQYF | TGCGCCAGCAGCCCCTCCCCAGACTCCGGAGCCCAGTACTTC
TRBD1 | TRBJ2-1 | TRBV6-5 | NA | CASSRGQYNEQFF | TGTGCCAGCAGCCGGGGACAGTACAATGAGCAGTTCTTC
NA | TRBJ1-1 | TRBV30 | NA | CAWSVAGVAEAFF | TGTGCCTGGAGTGTAGCGGGGGTCGCTGAAGCTTTCTTT
TRBD2 | TRBJ2-3 | TRBV14 | few | CASSLPGTSDHTQYF | TGTGCCAGCAGCCTCCCGGGGACTAGCGATCATACGCAGTATTTT
NA | TRBJ2-7 | TRBV6-5 | NA | CASSYSRRIYEQYF | TGTGCCAGCAGTTACTCGAGGAGGATCTACGAGCAGTACTTC
NA | TRBJ2-2 | TRBV9 | NA | CASSVVGSGITGELFF | TGTGCCAGCAGCGTAGTGGGTAGCGGAATCACCGGGGAGCTGTTTTTT
NA | TRBJ2-5 | TRBV7-9 | NA | CASSPHGATYQETQYF | TGTGCCAGCAGCCCGCATGGGGCTACTTACCAAGAGACCCAGTACTTC
NA | TRBJ1-5 | TRBV5-6 | few | CASSLMAGRGPQHF | TGTGCCAGCAGCTTGATGGCAGGCCGGGGGCCCCAGCATTTT
TRBD2 | TRBJ2-3 | TRBV10-3 | few | CAINGGSVGDTQYF | TGTGCCATCAATGGCGGGAGCGTTGGAGATACGCAGTATTTT
NA | TRBJ1-2 | TRBV6-5 | few | CASRQLGESYGYTF | TGTGCCAGCAGACAACTTGGGGAAAGCTATGGCTACACCTTC
TRBD1 | TRBJ1-1 | TRBV4-2 | few | CASSQQDRGNTEAFF | TGTGCCAGCAGCCAACAGGACAGGGGGAACACTGAAGCTTTCTTT
NA | TRBJ2-7 | TRBV7-9 | NA | CASSWQTSSYEQYF | TGTGCCAGCAGCTGGCAAACGAGCTCCTACGAGCAGTACTTC
NA | TRBJ1-2 | TRBV7-2 | few | CASSSYYGYTF | TGTGCCAGCAGCTCCTATTATGGCTACACCTTC
NA | TRBJ2-2 | TRBV29-1 | many | CSAVSNTGELFF | TGCAGCGCAGTCAGTAACACCGGGGAGCTGTTTTTT
NA | TRBJ2-7 | TRBV4-3 | few | CASSRNNGGGEQYF | TGCGCCAGCAGTCGTAACAACGGGGGCGGCGAGCAGTACTTC
NA | TRBJ2-7 | TRBV7-9 | NA | CASSPPNRPSYEQYF | TGTGCCAGCAGCCCCCCCAACCGGCCTTCCTACGAGCAGTACTTC
TRBD2 | TRBJ2-2 | TRBV30 | NA | CAWSSLSGSGELFF | TGTGCCTGGAGTTCTCTTAGCGGGAGCGGGGAGCTGTTTTTT
NA | TRBJ1-2 | TRBV29-1 | NA | CSVELVDYGYTF | TGCAGCGTTGAACTGGTAGACTATGGCTACACCTTC
NA | TRBJ1-2 | TRBV6-4 | once | CASREDSRGGYTF | TGTGCCAGCAGAGAAGACAGTAGGGGTGGCTACACCTTC
TRBD2 | TRBJ2-3 | TRBV7-9 | few | CASTRAGGHTDTQYF | TGTGCCAGCACCCGAGCGGGAGGTCACACAGATACGCAGTATTTT
TRBD2 | TRBJ2-1 | TRBV14 | many | CASSQDFLAGEQFF | TGTGCCAGCAGCCAAGATTTCCTAGCGGGGGAGCAGTTCTTC
NA | TRBJ2-3 | TRBV7-2 | few | CASSLGWLPNTDTQYF | TGTGCCAGCAGCTTAGGTTGGCTACCTAACACAGATACGCAGTATTTT
NA | TRBJ1-1 | TRBV29-1 | NA | CSVAAGVVTEAFF | TGCAGCGTTGCAGCGGGGGTTGTCACTGAAGCTTTCTTT
TRBD1 | TRBJ2-7 | TRBV2 | few | CASSPGTGNYEQYF | TGTGCCAGCAGTCCCGGGACAGGAAACTACGAGCAGTACTTC
TRBD2 | TRBJ2-3 | TRBV18 | NA | CASSPLAGGSTDTQYF | TGTGCCAGCTCACCCCTAGCGGGGGGGTCCACAGATACGCAGTATTTT
NA | TRBJ2-7 | TRBV5-1 | NA | CASSLDREQYF | TGCGCCAGCAGCTTGGACCGCGAGCAGTACTTC
NA | TRBJ2-5 | TRBV29-1 | few | CSVERGRAETQYF | TGCAGCGTTGAGAGGGGCAGGGCGGAGACCCAGTACTTC
TRBD1 | TRBJ2-5 | TRBV30 | few | CAWRRQGAQYF | TGTGCCTGGAGAAGGCAGGGGGCCCAGTACTTC
NA | TRBJ1-1 | TRBV5-1 | NA | CASSLTGTNTEAFF | TGCGCCAGCAGCTTGACAGGAACCAACACTGAAGCTTTCTTT
TRBD2 | TRBJ2-5 | TRBV9 | few | CASSVASGRAETQYF | TGTGCCAGCAGCGTAGCAAGCGGGAGGGCGGAGACCCAGTACTTC
NA | TRBJ2-6 | TRBV4-3 | few | CASSRSDSGANVLTF | TGCGCCAGCAGCCGATCTGACTCTGGGGCCAACGTCCTGACTTTC
NA | TRBJ2-5 | TRBV14 | NA | CASSQDPRSTAQETQYF | TGTGCCAGCAGCCAAGATCCCCGGTCTACAGCCCAAGAGACCCAGTACTTC
TRBD1 | TRBJ2-7 | TRBV10-3 | NA | CAISDGQGAYEQYF | TGTGCCATCAGTGATGGGCAGGGGGCCTACGAGCAGTACTTC
TRBD1 | TRBJ2-7 | TRBV18 | NA | CASSPNWGQGDSYEQYF | TGTGCCAGCTCACCTAACTGGGGACAGGGGGACTCCTACGAGCAGTACTTC
NA | TRBJ1-1 | TRBV30 | few | CAWSVGLNTEAFF | TGTGCCTGGAGTGTGGGCCTGAACACTGAAGCTTTCTTT
TRBD2 | TRBJ2-2 | TRBV7-2 | few | CASSLSGANTGELFF | TGTGCCAGCAGCTTGAGCGGGGCGAACACCGGGGAGCTGTTTTTT
NA | TRBJ1-1 | TRBV4-2 | few | CASSQDFGTEAFF | TGTGCCAGCAGCCAAGATTTTGGCACTGAAGCTTTCTTT
NA | TRBJ2-5 | TRBV5-1 | NA | CASSPAQGSGTQYF | TGCGCCAGCAGCCCAGCCCAGGGTTCGGGGACCCAGTACTTC
TRBD1 | TRBJ1-4 | TRBV29-1 | few | CSVLGTGVDEKLFF | TGCAGCGTTCTCGGGACAGGGGTGGATGAAAAACTGTTTTTT
NA | TRBJ2-3 | TRBV14 | NA | CASSQENLTQYF | TGTGCCAGCAGCCAAGAGAACCTTACGCAGTATTTT
TRBD2 | TRBJ2-1 | TRBV7-8 | NA | CASSLGASGGFPPNEQFF | TGTGCCAGCAGCTTAGGGGCTAGCGGGGGGTTCCCCCCCAATGAGCAGTTCTTC
NA | TRBJ2-4 | TRBV28 | NA | CASSLEGGRRNIQYF | TGTGCCAGCAGTTTAGAGGGAGGACGTAGAAACATTCAGTACTTC